Here is one TCR beta chain with its context. Its antigen remains unidentified. Both CD4+ and CD8+ cells were separated through positive magnetic bead selection, and their purity was verified using flow cytometry. This sample was included in a study of somatic mutations in cytotoxic T cells in rheumatoid arthritis. Study information: The flow sorting of some V beta antibody-stained T-cell populations reached nearly 100% purity, and the sorted populations included V beta1+ cells sequenced for TCRB.

Study results and caveats: CD8+ clonality increased with age in rheumatoid arthritis patients but not in healthy controls.

Source study methods: There were rare matches between patient CD8+ clones larger than 1% and published virus-specific TCRB sequences. Clones were sequenced by immunoSEQ multiplex PCR, and TCRdb holds only the in-frame ones, with some missing. The D gene and trimming were derived from the DNA, and the V and J assignments and clone size from that table. The table lists 13,000 or so clones, over 70% of them singletons. This sequence was found in an adult with rheumatoid arthritis. Sequenced material: CD8+ T cells sorted from blood.

The CDR3 loop reads CASIYPGGADTEAFF. The CDR3 DNA reads TGTGCCAGCATTTACCCCGGGGGCGCAGACACTGAAGCTTTCTTT. This chain connects TRBV28 to TRBJ1-1; a possible D gene is TRBD1 (6 bases). Germline lookup yields CDR1 MDHEN and CDR2 SYDVKM. The V and J ends lost 7 bases and 3 bases respectively, with 18 bases between them. The CDR3 length is 15 residues.